The next 29 T cell receptor beta chains were all read from a single sample in a study of regulatory T cells in long-lasting Graves disease. The TCR beta library used iRepertoire HTBI primers with Arm-PCR amplification of CDR3. TCRdb fed the multiplex PCR reads into MiXCR, producing one record per CDR3 protein. The sample lists more than 350,000 distinct CDR3 sequences, roughly 23% seen once, with 14% in the top ten. Time point described: persistent/refractory GD, antithyroid drugs over 5 years with positive TRAb. After RNA was extracted from PBMCs, the TCR library was made from it. Sequencing was performed on peripheral blood mononuclear cells (PBMCs), taken when the disease was refractory, from a patient treated with antithyroid drugs. Receptors originate from a female donor with Graves disease.

DNA of the CDR3: TGTGCCACCGAGGACGGGACTGAGAGCTCCTACGAGCAGTACTTC. Its translation is CATEDGTESSYEQYF. The chain joins TRBV15 to TRBJ2-7; TRBD2 is a possible D gene (6 bases). CDR1 is LNHNV and CDR2 is YYDKDF in the germline V gene (reference sequence). V was shortened by 8 bases and J by 0 bases, with 17 bases between the two germline ends. CDR3 length: 15 amino acids.

J is TRBJ1-1 and V is TRBV19; 10 bases agree with TRBD1. Germline V lookup: CDR1 LNHDA, CDR2 SQIVND (reference sequence). This CDR3 is 14 amino acids long. J gave up 8 bases and V 4 bases, and 7 bases lay outside the gene matches. CDR3 loop: CASSTRQGASEAFF. CDR3 nucleotide sequence: TGTGCCAGTAGTACACGACAGGGGGCCAGCGAAGCTTTCTTT.

The chain has TRBV7-3 and TRBJ2-1; no reliable D call. The germline V gene has CDR1 SGHTA and CDR2 FQGTGA. Trimming pared 5 bases from V and 2 bases from J, leaving 13 bases between. The CDR3 has 15 residues. The CDR3 loop is CASSPEDGAYNEQFF. The CDR3 DNA sequence: TGTGCCAGCAGCCCTGAAGATGGGGCCTACAATGAGCAGTTCTTC.

This clonotype has just a few counts. The chain combines TRBV28 with TRBJ2-5; 9 nucleotides match TRBD1. V shed 6 bases, J shed 6 bases, and the junction held 8 bases outside the gene matches. Germline V CDR1 and CDR2: MDHEN, SYDVKM. The CDR3 loop spans 14 amino acids. The CDR3 bases are TGTGCCAGCAGCCCCCGGGACAGGGTTCAGACCCAGTACTTC. It translates to CASSPRDRVQTQYF.

This clonotype was recorded a few times. The rearrangement links TRBV20-1 to TRBJ1-1, with D unclear. The germline gives CDR1 DFQATT, CDR2 SNEGSKA (reference sequence). Trimming removed 3 bases from V and 1 base from J, with 15 bases in between. This CDR3 is built from 15 residues. The CDR3 bases are TGCAGTGCTAGTGATCCGAGACACCGGAACACTGAAGCTTTCTTT. Protein product: CSASDPRHRNTEAFF.

The chain joins TRBV18 to TRBJ2-7; TRBD1 matches 8 bases. CDR3 length: 15 amino acids. The J segment lost 3 bases and the V segment lost 3 bases, leaving 7 bases of the junction unmatched. Germline V CDR1 and CDR2: KGHSH, LQKENI. Here the CDR3 reads CASSPRTGSHYEQYF. Written as DNA, the CDR3 is TGTGCCAGCTCACCTAGGACAGGGTCCCACTACGAGCAGTACTTC.

This clonotype was seen many times. V gene TRBV12-3 or TRBV12-4 combines with J gene TRBJ1-3; D unclear. Trimming cost V 2 bases and J 0 bases, with 11 bases left between them. This CDR3 is 16 amino acids long. This CDR3 is CASSLTVPYSGNTIYF. The CDR3 region has the DNA TGTGCCAGCAGTTTAACAGTGCCCTACTCTGGAAACACCATATATTTT.

The chain is built from TRBV7-2 and TRBJ2-4; 10 nucleotides line up with TRBD2. Germline values: CDR1 SGHTA, CDR2 FQGNSA. The CDR3 loop spans 18 amino acids. Trimming removed 0 bases from V and 4 bases from J; junction bases left unmatched: 9. The CDR3 sequence is CASSLAGPSGRGKNIQYF. The DNA for the CDR3 is TGTGCCAGCAGCTTAGCGGGGCCTAGCGGGAGAGGGAAAAACATTCAGTACTTC. Drawing the rest from reference TRBV7-2 and TRBJ2-4, the complete variable domain is GAGVSQSPSNKVTEKGKDVELRCDPISGHTALYWYRQSLGQGLEFLIYFQGNSAPDKSGLPSDRFSAERTGGSVSTLTIQRTQQEDSAVYLCASSLAGPSGRGKNIQYFGAGTRLSVL.

The J gene is TRBJ2-5, the V gene TRBV6-1, with 7 bases matching TRBD1. The CDR3 is 13 residues long. V shed 8 bases, J shed 1 base, and the junction held 4 bases outside the gene matches. CDR1 and CDR2 from the germline V gene are MNHNS and SASEGT. CDR3 sequence: CASETGRQETQYF. CDR3 coding DNA: TGTGCCAGCGAGACAGGGCGCCAAGAGACCCAGTACTTC.

This clonotype was picked up a small number of times. This chain uses TRBV20-1 with TRBJ1-2; 9 bases align to TRBD1. V lost 5 bases to trimming and J lost 7 bases; unmatched junction nucleotides: 5. Germline CDR1 is DFQATT and CDR2 is SNEGSKA (reference sequence). The CDR3 loop spans 12 amino acids. The CDR3 region has the DNA TGCAGTGCTTACAGGGGGCGCGTTGGCTACACCTTC. Its translation: CSAYRGRVGYTF.

This rearrangement joins TRBV7-2 to TRBJ1-2, with 9 nucleotides matching TRBD1. The CDR3 covers 16 residues. V shed 1 base, J shed 2 bases, and the junction held 5 bases outside the gene matches. In germline, CDR1 is SGHTA, CDR2 FQGNSA. This CDR3 is CASSLEADRGNYGYTF. The CDR3, as DNA: TGTGCCAGCAGCTTAGAGGCCGACAGGGGGAACTATGGCTACACCTTC.

This clonotype was counted ten times or more. The chain's CDR3 is CSARTGGGETQYF. The CDR3 nucleotides read TGCAGTGCAAGGACAGGGGGCGGAGAGACCCAGTACTTC. This chain uses TRBV20-1 with TRBJ2-5, with 11 bases matching TRBD1. From germline, CDR1 is DFQATT and CDR2 SNEGSKA (reference sequence). This CDR3 is built from 13 residues. V shed 6 bases, J shed 4 bases, and the junction held 4 bases outside the gene matches.

This clonotype was seen ten or more times. The chain employs TRBV28 and TRBJ2-4; a weak D match, TRBD1 (6 bases). CDR1 is MDHEN and CDR2 is SYDVKM in the germline V gene. Trimming took off 7 bases at V and 1 base at J, with 14 bases between the two ends. The CDR3 spans 15 residues. The CDR3 DNA is TGTGCCAGCACCCGACAGGCTTGGGCCAAAAACATTCAGTACTTC. This gives the protein CASTRQAWAKNIQYF.

This chain connects TRBV5-1 to TRBJ1-4; D gene uncertain. The V gene lost 3 bases and the J gene lost 0 bases, with 9 bases spanning the gap. The CDR3 loop spans 15 amino acids. The germline CDR1 and CDR2 sequences are SGHRS and YFSETQ. CDR3 sequence: CASSSGRTTNEKLFF. The CDR3 DNA reads as TGCGCCAGCAGCTCGGGGAGAACAACTAATGAAAAACTGTTTTTT.

This clonotype was seen a few times. This chain joins TRBV27 and TRBJ1-6; D ambiguous. CDR3 length: 17 residues. The germline V gene has CDR1 MNHEY and CDR2 SMNVEV (reference sequence). V lost 5 bases, J lost 0 bases, and 14 bases lay in between. The CDR3: CASSRRNTTSYNSPLHF. The CDR3, as DNA: TGTGCCAGCAGTAGGCGGAACACTACCTCCTATAATTCACCCCTCCACTTT.

V is TRBV5-1 and J is TRBJ1-2; a weak D match, TRBD1 (5 bases). This CDR3 comprises 15 residues. The germline V gene encodes CDR1 SGHRS and CDR2 YFSETQ. Trimming left V 4 bases short and J 5 bases short, with 18 bases between. Here the CDR3 DNA reads TGCGCCAGCAGCCTGACAGAAAGAAACTCTTATGGCTACACCTTC. This sequence encodes CASSLTERNSYGYTF. Full variable domain (rest looked up from reference TRBV5-1 and TRBJ1-2): KAGVTQTPRYLIKTRGQQVTLSCSPISGHRSVSWYQQTPGQGLQFLFEYFSETQRNKGNFPGRFSGRQFSNSRSEMNVSTLELGDSALYLCASSLTERNSYGYTFGSGTRLTVV.

A note on this clonotype: At one end the junction does not follow the germline gene, possibly because of a read error. The CDR3 reads CASSYGGRGLNTGELSF. As DNA, the CDR3 is TGTGCCAGCAGTTACGGAGGCAGGGGACTGAACACCGGGGAGCTGTCTTTT. The chain couples TRBV6-2 or TRBV6-3 to TRBJ2-2; either TRBD1 or TRBD2 may fit D (6 bases each). The V gene's germline CDR1 is MNHEY and CDR2 SVGEGT. The CDR3 is 17 residues long.

This clonotype was observed at least ten times. This chain uses TRBV27 with TRBJ2-7, with 7 bases aligning to TRBD2. The CDR3 totals 13 residues. The trim removed 3 bases at V and 5 bases at J, leaving 4 bases unmatched. Germline lookup yields CDR1 MNHEY and CDR2 SMNVEV (reference sequence). CDR3 in DNA: TGTGCCAGCAGTTTTGGGGGGGAGAACGAGCAGTACTTC. Its protein is CASSFGGENEQYF.

The V and J genes are TRBV5-1 and TRBJ2-5; 13 nucleotides match TRBD2. Trimming cost V 4 bases and J 3 bases; bases outside gene matches: 3. The CDR3 is 15 amino acids. Germline V lookup: CDR1 SGHRS, CDR2 YFSETQ. The CDR3 is CASSPGTSGEETQYF. The DNA for the CDR3 is TGCGCCAGCAGCCCGGGGACTAGCGGGGAAGAGACCCAGTACTTC.

In this sample, this clonotype turned up a few times. The chain has TRBV6-1 and TRBJ2-3; 8 positions agree with TRBD1. V was clipped by 5 bases and J by 3 bases; unmatched bases: 10. CDR1 and CDR2 (germline): MNHNS, SASEGT. CDR3 length equals 16 residues. CDR3 bases: TGTGCCAGCAGTAACTTCCCGGGACAGGAAACAGATACGCAGTATTTT. Translation gives CASSNFPGQETDTQYF.

This clonotype was seen many times. The rearrangement uses TRBV28 and TRBJ2-7; 9 bases match TRBD1. This CDR3 spans 14 amino acids. V gave up 5 bases and J gave up 3 bases; unmatched junction bases: 5. Germline V lookup: CDR1 MDHEN, CDR2 SYDVKM. In DNA form, the CDR3 reads TGTGCCAGCAGTCTGAGGACAGGGGACTACGAGCAGTACTTC. It encodes CASSLRTGDYEQYF. The full variable domain, rest sourced from reference TRBV28 and TRBJ2-7, is DVKVTQSSRYLVKRTGEKVFLECVQDMDHENMFWYRQDPGLGLRLIYFSYDVKMKEKGDIPEGYSVSREKKERFSLILESASTNQTSMYLCASSLRTGDYEQYFGPGTRLTVT.

This clonotype was picked up a small number of times. The chain joins TRBV7-3 to TRBJ2-1; 7 bases align to TRBD2. Germline V gene lookup returns CDR1 SGHTA and CDR2 FQGTGA. The CDR3 loop spans 14 amino acids. The V gene end was trimmed by 5 bases and the J gene end by 6 bases; junction bases not matched to a gene: 7. The CDR3 is CASSPGGGSNEQFF. Here the CDR3 DNA reads TGTGCCAGCAGCCCCGGGGGAGGGTCCAATGAGCAGTTCTTC.

This clonotype was detected only a few times. V gene TRBV9 combines with J gene TRBJ2-5; 9 bases match TRBD2. After removal of 0 bases from V and 2 bases from J, the junction contained 5 bases not matched to a gene. The CDR3 runs 16 residues. Germline values: CDR1 SGDLS, CDR2 YYNGEE. CDR3 DNA sequence: TGTGCCAGCAGCGTAGGGGTGACTAGCGGACAAGAGACCCAGTACTTC. Translation: CASSVGVTSGQETQYF.

This clonotype occurred many times. The chain has TRBV28 and TRBJ2-7; D is unclear. The V end was cut by 5 bases, the J end by 4 bases, with 21 bases between. Germline V gene lookup returns CDR1 MDHEN and CDR2 SYDVKM. The CDR3 loop spans 16 amino acids. The CDR3 DNA is TGTGCCAGCAGTCCCGGGCGCGGCCCTCAAGTTTACGAGCAGTACTTC. Translated: CASSPGRGPQVYEQYF.

This clonotype was counted between two and nine times. V gene TRBV19 combines with J gene TRBJ2-5; 10 nucleotides match TRBD2. Trimming at V came to 7 bases and at J to 2 bases, leaving 4 bases not matched to a gene. This CDR3 is built from 14 residues. From germline, CDR1 is LNHDA and CDR2 SQIVND (reference sequence). As DNA, the CDR3 is TGTGCCAGTACCACGACTAGCGGGCAAGAGACCCAGTACTTC. Translated, it gives CASTTTSGQETQYF.

This chain connects TRBV28 to TRBJ2-1; D might be TRBD1 (7 bases). Trimming shortened V by 4 bases and J by 4 bases, and 11 bases separated the two germline ends. Germline V lookup: CDR1 MDHEN, CDR2 SYDVKM. CDR3 length equals 14 residues. CDR3 protein: CASSSPGGYNEQFF. CDR3 bases: TGTGCCAGCAGTTCTCCAGGGGGGTACAATGAGCAGTTCTTC.

This clonotype was seen at least ten times. The J gene is TRBJ2-7, the V gene TRBV11-2; a weak D match, TRBD1 (5 bases). CDR3 length: 16 amino acids. The germline gives CDR1 SGHAT, CDR2 FQNNGV. Trimming shortened V by 8 bases and J by 3 bases, and 23 bases separated the two germline ends. The CDR3 is CASQGSFLPRNYEQYF. The CDR3 DNA reads TGTGCCAGCCAGGGCAGTTTCCTCCCTCGAAACTACGAGCAGTACTTC.

The CDR3 spells CASSPLGAEAFF. In nucleotides, the CDR3 is TGTGCCAGCAGCCCCCTCGGGGCTGAAGCTTTCTTT. This chain joins TRBV3-1 and TRBJ1-1; D is unclear. V was cut by 4 bases and J by 6 bases, with 9 bases left in between. Per the germline V gene, CDR1 is LGHDT and CDR2 is YNNKEL (reference sequence). The CDR3 covers 12 residues.

This clonotype was seen only a few times. The V and J genes are TRBV7-9 and TRBJ2-7; D not certain. The CDR3 length is 15 residues. Germline values: CDR1 SEHNR, CDR2 FQNEAQ (reference sequence). Trimming left V 5 bases short and J 0 bases short, with 14 bases between. The CDR3 coding sequence is TGTGCCAGCAGCCGGACCGAGGTCAGCTCCTACGAGCAGTACTTC. As protein: CASSRTEVSSYEQYF.